This T cell receptor (beta chain) was retrieved from a study of cytomegalovirus exposure and HLA in healthy donors. General study findings and limits: Specificity of three CMV-associated chains for CMV antigens was verified in vitro. An analysis was carried out at a later point. It showed that HLA-associated TCR beta chains were more clonally expanded than equally common non-associated chains.

Deletions cut 5 bases from V and 10 bases from J, with 22 bases between. The CDR3 runs 15 residues. It was with 60 Vbeta and 13 Jbeta primers that the PCR ran. Libraries were prepared by immunoSEQ multiplex PCR; TCRdb keeps only in-frame clonotypes and omits some of them. The repertoire consists of more than 120,000 clones, with 65% to 85% occurring once and the leading ten covering more than 2.5%. On this clone itself: The antigen is unknown.

This clonotype was obtained from a male donor in good health and CMV-seronegative. This chain joins TRBV23-1 and TRBJ2-3; the D gene is possibly TRBD2 (5 bases). TRBV23-1 is designated an ORF whose function remains uncertain. The sample comprised PBMCs. Written as DNA, the CDR3 is TGCGCCAGCAGTAAATTCGGGGAGTCTAGCAATTCGCAGTATTTT. Translating gives CASSKFGESSNSQYF.